This TCR beta chain was identified in a study of OX40 agonist ivuxolimab in advanced cancers. Generated by immunoSEQ multiplex PCR, the TCRdb table keeps only in-frame clones and is missing some. The sample has some 96,000 clones; 85% to 95% are singletons. Looked up from germline, CDR1 is LGHNA and CDR2 is YSLEER. This CDR3 is built from 13 residues. V gave up 0 bases and J gave up 6 bases, with 5 bases separating them. The sample consisted of CD4+ or CD8+ T cells sorted from blood, taken in a trial of the OX40 agonist ivuxolimab. This receptor was identified in an adult with an advanced solid tumor such as melanoma, head and neck, liver or kidney cancer. The chain recombines TRBV4-3 with TRBJ2-2; no clear D. In DNA form, the CDR3 reads TGCGCCAGCAGCCAAGAACAGTCCGGGGAGCTGTTTTTT. It is translated as CASSQEQSGELFF.